This entry is about one T cell receptor (beta chain). These data come from a study of blood T cell repertoires in COVID-19. The overall study: Material from acute and convalescent COVID-19 was sourced from the United States, Italy and Spain. The cDNA or gDNA used as material had been derived from T cells, B-cell-depleted T cells, or PBMCs.

In the study's own analysis: Scientists estimated how many nucleated cells there were by amplifying reference gene primers. Profiling relied on immunoSEQ multiplex PCR, and the TCRdb table lists in-frame clones only, not all of them. V, J and clone size are taken as reported in that table, and D and trimming were inferred from the DNA itself. The sample contains fewer than 200,000 clones, 87% of which appear only once. The receptor was isolated from a man in his sixties with active or convalescent COVID-19. The sequencing input was peripheral blood.

Here the CDR3 DNA reads TGTGCCAGCACCGAGCAGGGGCGTAGAAACACCATATATTTT. It specifies CASTEQGRRNTIYF. V is TRBV2 and J is TRBJ1-3; TRBD1 might be the D (6 bases). The germline CDR1 and CDR2 sequences are SNHLY and FYNNEI. The CDR3 runs to 14 residues. Trimming took off 7 bases at V and 5 bases at J, with 15 bases between the two ends. The full variable domain, rest sourced from reference TRBV2 and TRBJ1-3, is EPEVTQTPSHQVTQMGQEVILRCVPISNHLYFYWYRQILGQKVEFLVSFYNNEISEKSEIFDDQFSVERPDGSNFTLKIRSTKLEDSAMYFCASTEQGRRNTIYFGEGSWLTVV.